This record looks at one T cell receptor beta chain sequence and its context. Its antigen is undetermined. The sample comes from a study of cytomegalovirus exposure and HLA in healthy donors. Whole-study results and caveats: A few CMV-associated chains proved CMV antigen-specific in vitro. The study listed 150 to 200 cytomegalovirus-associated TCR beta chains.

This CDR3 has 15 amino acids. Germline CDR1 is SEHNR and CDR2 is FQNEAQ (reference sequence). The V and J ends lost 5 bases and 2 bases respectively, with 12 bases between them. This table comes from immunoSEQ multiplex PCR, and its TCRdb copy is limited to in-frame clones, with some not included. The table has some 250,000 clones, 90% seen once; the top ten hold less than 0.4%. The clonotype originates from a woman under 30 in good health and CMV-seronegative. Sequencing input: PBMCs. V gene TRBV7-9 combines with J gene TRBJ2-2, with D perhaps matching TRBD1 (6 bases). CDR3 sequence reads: CASSPEDSNTGELFF. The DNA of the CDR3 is TGTGCCAGCAGCCCCGAGGACAGTAACACCGGGGAGCTGTTTTTT.